These 23 T cell receptor beta chains were sequenced from one sample in a study of CD8 T cells in Susac syndrome. Random-hexamer reverse transcription was applied to about 0.45 to 1 ug RNA. Each CDR3 protein gets one entry after TCRdb re-called the immunoSEQ multiplex PCR reads with MiXCR. Of some 150,000 distinct CDR3 sequences detected, around 94% appear once; the ten largest clones hold approximately 0.09%. Sequences were obtained from CD4+ T cells from PBMCs. The receptors originated from a human donor in good health.

The gene calls are TRBV4-2 and TRBJ2-7; D unclear. V dropped 0 bases and J dropped 3 bases, with 6 bases sitting between them. This CDR3 has 13 amino acids. Germline V gene sequence: CDR1 LGHNA, CDR2 YNFKEQ. For the CDR3, the DNA is TGTGCCAGCAGCCAAGACAGGATCTACGAGCAGTACTTC. This translates into CASSQDRIYEQYF.

The rearrangement links TRBV24-1 to TRBJ2-2; D ambiguous. Germline assignment: CDR1 KGHDR and CDR2 SFDVKD. V gave up 4 bases and J gave up 7 bases, with 6 bases separating them. This CDR3 spans 12 amino acids. As DNA, the CDR3 is TGTGCCACCAGTGAGGGTCTCGGGGAGCTGTTTTTT. Residues: CATSEGLGELFF.

CDR3 amino acids: CASSPLGGSNQPQHF. The CDR3 DNA reads TGTGCCAGCTCACCATTGGGAGGAAGCAATCAGCCCCAGCATTTT. The chain uses TRBV18 and TRBJ1-5; D call uncertain. The CDR3 extends over 15 amino acids. The germline gives CDR1 KGHSH, CDR2 LQKENI. V gave up 2 bases and J gave up 1 base, with 9 bases separating them.

The rearrangement joins TRBV19 to TRBJ2-3, with D unresolved. This CDR3 has 12 amino acids. CDR1 LNHDA and CDR2 SQIVND come from the germline V gene (reference sequence). Between the trimmed V and J ends, which lost 4 bases and 9 bases, there was a span of 11 bases. CDR3 sequence (DNA): TGTGCCAGTAGTAACCGGATTCAAACGCAGTATTTT. Its translation: CASSNRIQTQYF.

The chain uses TRBV20-1 and TRBJ2-7, with D perhaps being TRBD1 or TRBD2 (7 bases each). This CDR3 has 14 amino acids. V gave up 3 bases and J gave up 7 bases, with 19 bases separating them. Germline-derived CDR1 and CDR2 are DFQATT and SNEGSKA (reference sequence). CDR3 residues: CSASSQGDYMEQYF. DNA for the CDR3: TGCAGTGCTAGTTCTCAGGGGGACTATATGGAGCAGTACTTC.

The J gene is TRBJ2-7, the V gene TRBV3-1; 8 nucleotides agree with TRBD2. Germline CDR1 and CDR2: LGHDT and YNNKEL (reference sequence). V shed 1 base and J 3 bases; nucleotides not matched to a gene: 2. CDR3 length: 14 amino acids. CDR3 protein: CASSQVGGVYEQYF. For the CDR3, the DNA is TGTGCCAGCAGCCAAGTCGGGGGGGTCTACGAGCAGTACTTC.

This sequence joins TRBV6-1 and TRBJ1-2; 8 positions match TRBD1. The V gene's germline CDR1 is MNHNS and CDR2 SASEGT. V lost 6 bases to trimming and J lost 6 bases; unmatched junction nucleotides: 6. The CDR3 is 13 residues long. The CDR3 coding sequence is TGTGCCAGCAGCGCGGACAGGGACAATGGCTACACCTTC. Encoded protein: CASSADRDNGYTF.

The rearrangement uses TRBV12-3 or TRBV12-4 and TRBJ1-5; 8 nucleotides line up with TRBD1. The CDR3 runs to 13 residues. V lost 7 bases to trimming and J lost 4 bases; unmatched junction nucleotides: 3. Here the CDR3 DNA reads TGTGCCAGCAAAACAGGGGGTAATCAGCCCCAGCATTTT. As protein: CASKTGGNQPQHF.

The chain uses TRBV7-9 and TRBJ2-1; TRBD2 matches 14 bases. J was trimmed by 6 bases and V by 0 bases; bases with no gene match: 7. The CDR3 totals 18 residues. Per germline, CDR1 SEHNR and CDR2 FQNEAQ (reference sequence). CDR3 DNA: TGTGCCAGCAGCTTAGCACAAGGACTAGCGGGAGGAGGCAATGAGCAGTTCTTC. It encodes CASSLAQGLAGGGNEQFF.

The rearrangement links TRBV19 to TRBJ1-1; a possible D gene is TRBD1 (6 bases). Trimming shortened V by 6 bases and J by 4 bases, and 15 bases separated the two germline ends. The germline V gene encodes CDR1 LNHDA and CDR2 SQIVND (reference sequence). This CDR3 region has 14 residues. The CDR3 is CASRTLDRFTEAFF. Here the CDR3 DNA reads TGTGCCAGTAGGACCCTCGACAGGTTCACTGAAGCTTTCTTT.

Worth noting for this clonotype: An end of the junction differs from the germline gene, which may be a read error. J is TRBJ2-1 and V is TRBV29-1; 7 bases fit TRBD2. The V gene's germline CDR1 is SQVTM and CDR2 ANQGSEA. This CDR3 comprises 15 residues. The CDR3 reads CSVDWEGLADNEQLF. The CDR3 DNA sequence: TGCAGCGTTGACTGGGAGGGGCTAGCCGACAATGAGCAGCTCTTC.

The chain carries TRBV18 and TRBJ2-3, with 12 bases fitting TRBD2. With 4 bases clipped from V and 1 base from J, the junction kept 3 bases outside the gene matches. Germline CDR1 and CDR2: KGHSH and LQKENI. This CDR3 has 16 amino acids. CDR3 in DNA: TGTGCCAGCTCACGGACTAGCGGGGACCGCACAGATACGCAGTATTTT. It translates to CASSRTSGDRTDTQYF.

The V call is TRBV6-6, the J call TRBJ2-7; D gene unclear. CDR3 length equals 13 residues. V lost 2 bases and J 0 bases, leaving 5 bases between the germline ends. The germline V gene has CDR1 MNHNY and CDR2 SVGAGI (reference sequence). The CDR3 bases are TGTGCCAGCAGTTACCCGCCCTCCTACGAGCAGTACTTC. This translates into CASSYPPSYEQYF.

This chain links TRBV9 with TRBJ2-1; TRBD2 agrees at 12 bases. The CDR3 consists of 16 residues. Germline V gives CDR1 SGDLS, CDR2 YYNGEE. J gave up 6 bases and V 0 bases, and 4 bases lay outside the gene matches. The CDR3, as DNA: TGTGCCAGCAGCGTAGCCCCGGGACTAGCGGGCAATGAGCAGTTCTTC. The encoded protein is CASSVAPGLAGNEQFF. The full variable domain, with the rest looked up from reference TRBV9 and TRBJ2-1, is DSGVTQTPKHLITATGQRVTLRCSPRSGDLSVYWYQQSLDQGLQFLIQYYNGEERAKGNILERFSAQQFPDLHSELNLSSLELGDSALYFCASSVAPGLAGNEQFFGPGTRLTVL.

The rearrangement links TRBV5-4 to TRBJ2-2; TRBD1 might be the D (6 bases). CDR1 is SGHNT, CDR2 YYREEE, per germline (reference sequence). The CDR3 extends over 15 amino acids. V was clipped by 0 bases and J by 4 bases, with 10 bases between them. The CDR3 DNA reads TGTGCCAGCAGCTTGGTGGGGACAACCACCGGGGAGCTGTTTTTT. Translated: CASSLVGTTTGELFF.

The rearrangement joins TRBV12-5 to TRBJ1-1; D is unresolved. Germline values: CDR1 LGHNT, CDR2 FRNRAP. Trimming pared 5 bases from V and 1 base from J, leaving 8 bases between. This CDR3 region has 13 residues. The CDR3 is CASGLRANTEAFF. CDR3 bases: TGTGCTAGTGGTCTCCGAGCGAACACTGAAGCTTTCTTT.

In its sample, this clonotype was seen once. The rearrangement joins TRBV20-1 to TRBJ2-3, with 7 positions matching TRBD2. With 2 bases clipped from V and 6 bases from J, the junction kept 8 bases outside the gene matches. This CDR3 contains 14 residues. Germline V gene lookup returns CDR1 DFQATT and CDR2 SNEGSKA (reference sequence). CDR3 sequence: CSARPTGGRDTQYF. DNA for the CDR3: TGCAGTGCTAGACCGACGGGAGGAAGGGATACGCAGTATTTT.

This clonotype was seen once. This rearrangement joins TRBV6-6 to TRBJ2-1; D is unresolved. The CDR3 is 15 amino acids. Looked up from germline, CDR1 is MNHNY and CDR2 is SVGAGI (reference sequence). Trimming removed 7 bases at V and 2 bases at J, with 15 bases between. As DNA, the CDR3 is TGTGCCAGCACATCGCCGGGCTTAGCCTACAATGAGCAGTTCTTC. Amino acid sequence: CASTSPGLAYNEQFF.

The chain employs TRBV9 and TRBJ2-7; TRBD1 matches at 7 bases. Germline loops: CDR1 SGDLS, CDR2 YYNGEE. The CDR3 sequence is 15 residues long. The trim removed 4 bases at V and 3 bases at J, leaving 10 bases unmatched. CDR3 nucleotides: TGTGCCAGCAGCCCGCACCCCAGGGACAGCTACGAGCAGTACTTC. Translation gives CASSPHPRDSYEQYF.

On this clonotype: Mismatch with germline at one junction end may stem from a read error. The chain is built from TRBV3-1 and TRBJ1-3; no clear D gene. CDR3 length: 13 amino acids. Germline V gene sequence: CDR1 LGHDT, CDR2 YNNKEL (reference sequence). CDR3: CASSQPSENTIYF. In DNA form, the CDR3 reads TGTGCCAGCAGCCAGCCGTCTGAAAACACCATATATTTT.

The V call is TRBV27, the J call TRBJ2-7, with 7 nucleotides matching TRBD1. With 5 bases clipped from V and 3 bases from J, the junction kept 7 bases outside the gene matches. This CDR3 has 14 amino acids. Germline CDR1 and CDR2: MNHEY and SMNVEV (reference sequence). CDR3 coding DNA: TGTGCCAGCAGTACCTTGGACAGGTTCTACGAGCAGTACTTC. Its translation is CASSTLDRFYEQYF.

This chain uses TRBV11-2 with TRBJ2-5, with 7 bases aligning to TRBD1. V gave up 5 bases and J gave up 9 bases; unmatched junction bases: 12. This CDR3 region has 14 residues. Looked up from germline, CDR1 is SGHAT and CDR2 is FQNNGV. The CDR3, as DNA: TGTGCCAGCAGCCTAAGGGGGCCCCCCGAGGCCCAGTACTTC. It specifies CASSLRGPPEAQYF.

The V and J genes are TRBV29-1 and TRBJ2-7; D not resolved. The CDR3 extends over 13 amino acids. Germline CDR1 and CDR2: SQVTM and ANQGSEA. Trimming took 4 bases from V and 2 from J, leaving 12 bases between them. DNA for the CDR3: TGCAGCGTTGGGTCAGACCTTACCTACGAGCAGTACTTC. This sequence encodes CSVGSDLTYEQYF.